This T cell receptor beta chain was recorded in a study of radiation and T cells in renal cell carcinoma. Profiled with immunoSEQ multiplex PCR; TCRdb holds only in-frame clones, not every one. Among 100,000 to 150,000 clones, approximately 78% were seen once, and the ten largest hold under 4%. CDR1 and CDR2 from the germline V gene are LNHDA and SQIVND (reference sequence). CDR3 length equals 14 residues. The germline V and J ends were trimmed by 7 bases and 4 bases, with 16 bases remaining between them. Time point described: baseline pretreatment blood. Documented treatment: 15 Gy SBRT to primary tumor, nephrectomy 4 weeks later.

V is TRBV19 and J is TRBJ1-2, with D perhaps matching TRBD1 (6 bases). This receptor was identified in a woman aged 60-75 years with renal cell carcinoma. The sequencing here drew on blood, taken from a patient whose treatment included radiotherapy and nephrectomy. The CDR3 nucleotides read TGTGCCAGTAAGGGGGGGGGCGCCCGCTATGGCTACACCTTC. This codes for CASKGGGARYGYTF.